This paragraph reports one T cell receptor (beta chain). Its antigen is currently unknown. These data originate in a study of cytomegalovirus exposure and HLA in healthy donors. The PCR made use of 60 Vbeta and 13 Jbeta primers. In the authors' workflow: Roughly 80 million unique TCR beta chains, roughly 11 million of them shared, were counted by a later analysis. TCRdb keeps only in-frame clones here, not all; method: immunoSEQ multiplex PCR. V and J calls and clone size follow that table, whereas D and trimming were derived from the DNA. The sample has 200,000 or so clones, around 86% seen once. This CDR3 is 15 amino acids long. The germline V gene encodes CDR1 SGHTA and CDR2 FQGNSA. V lost 6 bases, J lost 2 bases, and 15 bases lay in between. Study-level findings and limits: When analyzed later, a missense DCLRE1C variant was found to be linked to TCR beta V- and J-gene trimming. Compared with the approximately 670-donor mean, an Asian-associated ancestry cluster reportedly had fewer N-insertions, according to a later analysis.

The V and J genes are TRBV7-2 and TRBJ2-3, with D possibly matching TRBD2 (5 bases). Sequencing used PBMCs. The clonotype originates from a woman in her thirties or forties in good health and CMV-seronegative. The CDR3 sequence is CASRQRVQYTDTQYF. Written as DNA, the CDR3 is TGTGCCAGCAGGCAGAGGGTGCAGTACACAGATACGCAGTATTTT.